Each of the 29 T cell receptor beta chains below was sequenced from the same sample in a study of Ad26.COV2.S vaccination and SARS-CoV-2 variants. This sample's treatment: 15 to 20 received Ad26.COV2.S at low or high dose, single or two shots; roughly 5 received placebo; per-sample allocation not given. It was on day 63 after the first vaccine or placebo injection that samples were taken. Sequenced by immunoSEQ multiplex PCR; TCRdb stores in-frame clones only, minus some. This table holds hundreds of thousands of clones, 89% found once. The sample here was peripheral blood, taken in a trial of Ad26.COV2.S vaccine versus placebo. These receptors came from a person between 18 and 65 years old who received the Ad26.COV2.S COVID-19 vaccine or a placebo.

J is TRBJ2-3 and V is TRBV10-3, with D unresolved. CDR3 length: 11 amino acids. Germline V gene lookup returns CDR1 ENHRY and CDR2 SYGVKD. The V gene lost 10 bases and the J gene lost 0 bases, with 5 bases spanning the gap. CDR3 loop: CATLSTDTQYF. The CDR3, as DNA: TGTGCCACCCTAAGCACAGATACGCAGTATTTT.

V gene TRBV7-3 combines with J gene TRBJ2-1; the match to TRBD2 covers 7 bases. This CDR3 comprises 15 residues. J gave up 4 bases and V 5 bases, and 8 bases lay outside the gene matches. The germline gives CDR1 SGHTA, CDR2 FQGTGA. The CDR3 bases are TGTGCCAGCAGCCTATCTAGCGGCCTATACAATGAGCAGTTCTTC. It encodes CASSLSSGLYNEQFF.

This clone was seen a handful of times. The DNA of the CDR3 is TGTGCCAGCAGCTCTGAGGCCGGTAACTATGGCTACACCTTC. It translates to CASSSEAGNYGYTF. This rearrangement joins TRBV5-4 to TRBJ1-2; unclear D gene. Germline V gene sequence: CDR1 SGHNT, CDR2 YYREEE (reference sequence). The CDR3 is 14 amino acids. V gave up 3 bases and J gave up 1 base, with 10 bases separating them.

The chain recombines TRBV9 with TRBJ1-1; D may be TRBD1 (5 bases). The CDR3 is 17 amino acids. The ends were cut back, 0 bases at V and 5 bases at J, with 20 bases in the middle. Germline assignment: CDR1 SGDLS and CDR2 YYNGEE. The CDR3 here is CASSVDGRIHQGTEAFF. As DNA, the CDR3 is TGTGCCAGCAGCGTAGATGGCCGGATTCACCAGGGAACTGAAGCTTTCTTT.

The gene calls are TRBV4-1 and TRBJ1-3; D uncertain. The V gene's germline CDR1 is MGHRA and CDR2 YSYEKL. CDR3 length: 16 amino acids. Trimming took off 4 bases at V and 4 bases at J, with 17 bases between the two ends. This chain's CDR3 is CASSLFPGPAGNTIYF. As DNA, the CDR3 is TGCGCCAGCAGCCTTTTTCCCGGGCCTGCGGGAAACACCATATATTTT.

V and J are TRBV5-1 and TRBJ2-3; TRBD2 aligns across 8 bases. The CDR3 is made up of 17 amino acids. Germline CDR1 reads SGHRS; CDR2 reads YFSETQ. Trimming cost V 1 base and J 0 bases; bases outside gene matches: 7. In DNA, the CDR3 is TGCGCCAGCAGCTTGTTATCTAGCGGGTATAGCACAGATACGCAGTATTTT. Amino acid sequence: CASSLLSSGYSTDTQYF.

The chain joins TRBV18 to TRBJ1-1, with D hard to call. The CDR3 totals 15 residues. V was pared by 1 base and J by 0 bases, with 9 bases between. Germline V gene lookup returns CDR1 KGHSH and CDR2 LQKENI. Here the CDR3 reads CASSPRGFMNTEAFF. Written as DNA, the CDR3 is TGTGCCAGCTCACCACGAGGGTTTATGAACACTGAAGCTTTCTTT.

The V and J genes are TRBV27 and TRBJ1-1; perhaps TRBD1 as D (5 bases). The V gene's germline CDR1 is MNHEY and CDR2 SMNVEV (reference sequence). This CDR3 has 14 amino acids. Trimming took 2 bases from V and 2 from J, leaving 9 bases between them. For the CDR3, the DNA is TGTGCCAGCAGTTTACAGGGAGATAACACTGAAGCTTTCTTT. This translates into CASSLQGDNTEAFF.

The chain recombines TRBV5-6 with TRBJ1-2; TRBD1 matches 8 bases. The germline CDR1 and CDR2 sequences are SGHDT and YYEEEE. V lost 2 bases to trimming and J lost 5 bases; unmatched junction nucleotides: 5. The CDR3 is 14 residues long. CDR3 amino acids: CASSLTTGDYGYTF. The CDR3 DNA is TGTGCCAGCAGCTTAACGACAGGGGATTATGGCTACACCTTC.

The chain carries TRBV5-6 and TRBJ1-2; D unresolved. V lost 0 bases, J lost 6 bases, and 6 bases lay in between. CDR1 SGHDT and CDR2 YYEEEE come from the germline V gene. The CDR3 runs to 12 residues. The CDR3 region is CASSLEAHGYTF. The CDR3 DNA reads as TGTGCCAGCAGCTTGGAGGCTCATGGCTACACCTTC.

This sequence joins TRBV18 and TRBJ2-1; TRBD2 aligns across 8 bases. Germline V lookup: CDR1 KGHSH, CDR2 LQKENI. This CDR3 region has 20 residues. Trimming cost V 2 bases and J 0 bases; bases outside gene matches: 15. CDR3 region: CASSPVPARREVYSYNEQFF. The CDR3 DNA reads TGTGCCAGCTCACCAGTTCCGGCGAGGCGGGAGGTGTACTCCTACAATGAGCAGTTCTTC.

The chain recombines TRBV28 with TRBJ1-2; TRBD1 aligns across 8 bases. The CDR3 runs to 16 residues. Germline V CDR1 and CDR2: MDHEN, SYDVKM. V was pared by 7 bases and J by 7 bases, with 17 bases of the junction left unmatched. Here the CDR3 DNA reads TGTGCCAGCACCGTTTCGGACAGGGCCGCAGTTAGTGGCTACACCTTC. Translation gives CASTVSDRAAVSGYTF.

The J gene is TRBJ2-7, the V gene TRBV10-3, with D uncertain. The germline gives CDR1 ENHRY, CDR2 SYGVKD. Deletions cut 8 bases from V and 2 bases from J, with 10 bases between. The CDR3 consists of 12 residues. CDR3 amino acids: CAIGQSTYEQYF. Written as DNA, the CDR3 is TGTGCCATCGGGCAGTCGACCTACGAGCAGTACTTC.

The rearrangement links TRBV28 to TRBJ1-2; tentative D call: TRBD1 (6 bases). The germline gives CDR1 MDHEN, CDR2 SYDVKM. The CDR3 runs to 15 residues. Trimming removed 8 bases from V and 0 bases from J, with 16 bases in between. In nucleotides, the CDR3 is TGTGCCAGCTGGTGGGGGGCTATCGCTAACTATGGCTACACCTTC. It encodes CASWWGAIANYGYTF.

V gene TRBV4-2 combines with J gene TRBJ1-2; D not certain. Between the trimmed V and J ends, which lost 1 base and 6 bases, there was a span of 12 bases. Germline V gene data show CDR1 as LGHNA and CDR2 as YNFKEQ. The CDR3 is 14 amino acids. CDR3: CASSQGALENGYTF. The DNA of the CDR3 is TGTGCCAGCAGCCAAGGGGCCTTGGAGAATGGCTACACCTTC.

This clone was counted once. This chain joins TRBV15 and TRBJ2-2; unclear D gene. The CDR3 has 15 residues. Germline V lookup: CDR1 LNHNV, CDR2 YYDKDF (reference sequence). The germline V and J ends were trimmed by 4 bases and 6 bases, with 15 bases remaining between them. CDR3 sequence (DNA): TGTGCCACCAGCACCAAAGTCAGAGATTCCGGGGAGCTGTTTTTT. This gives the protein CATSTKVRDSGELFF.

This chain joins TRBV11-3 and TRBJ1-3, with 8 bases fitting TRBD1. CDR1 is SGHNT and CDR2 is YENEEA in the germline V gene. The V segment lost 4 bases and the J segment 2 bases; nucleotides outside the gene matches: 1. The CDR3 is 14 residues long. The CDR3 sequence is CASSSDRAGNTIYF. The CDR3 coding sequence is TGTGCCAGCAGCTCGGACAGGGCTGGAAACACCATATATTTT.

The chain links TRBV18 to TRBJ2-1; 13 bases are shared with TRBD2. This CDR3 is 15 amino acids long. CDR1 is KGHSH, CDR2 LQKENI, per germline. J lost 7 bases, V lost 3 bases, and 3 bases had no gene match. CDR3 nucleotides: TGTGCCAGCTCACCCACTAGCGGGGGGGCGAATGAGCAGTTCTTC. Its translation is CASSPTSGGANEQFF.

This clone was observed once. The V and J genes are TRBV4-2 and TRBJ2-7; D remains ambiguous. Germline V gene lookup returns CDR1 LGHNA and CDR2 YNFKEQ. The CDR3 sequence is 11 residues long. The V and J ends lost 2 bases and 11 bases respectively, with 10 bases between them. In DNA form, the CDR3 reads TGTGCCAGCAGCCAATTTATCCGGGAGTACGTC. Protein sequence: CASSQFIREYV.

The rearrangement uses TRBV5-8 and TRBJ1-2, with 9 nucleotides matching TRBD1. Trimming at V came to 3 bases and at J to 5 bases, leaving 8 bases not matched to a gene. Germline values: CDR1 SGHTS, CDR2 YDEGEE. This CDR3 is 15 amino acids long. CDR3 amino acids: CASSYPGQGRYGYTF. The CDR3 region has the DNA TGTGCCAGCAGCTATCCGGGACAGGGTCGGTATGGCTACACCTTC.

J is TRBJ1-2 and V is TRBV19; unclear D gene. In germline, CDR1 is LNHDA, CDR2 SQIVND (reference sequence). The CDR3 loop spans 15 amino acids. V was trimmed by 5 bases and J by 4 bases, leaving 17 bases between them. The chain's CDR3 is CASSLFEVPGYGYTF. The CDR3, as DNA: TGTGCCAGTAGTTTGTTCGAGGTACCTGGCTATGGCTACACCTTC.

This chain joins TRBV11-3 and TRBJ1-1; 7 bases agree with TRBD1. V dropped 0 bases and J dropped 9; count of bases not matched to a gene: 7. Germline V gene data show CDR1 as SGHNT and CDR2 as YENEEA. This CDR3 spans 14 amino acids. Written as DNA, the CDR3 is TGTGCCAGCAGCTTAGAAATACCACAGGGGAAAGCTTTCTTT. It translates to CASSLEIPQGKAFF.

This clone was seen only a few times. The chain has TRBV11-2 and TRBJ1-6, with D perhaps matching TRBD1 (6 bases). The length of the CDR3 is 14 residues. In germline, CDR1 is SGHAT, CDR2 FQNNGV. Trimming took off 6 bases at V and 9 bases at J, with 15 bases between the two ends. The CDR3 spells CASRGTSSGSPLHF. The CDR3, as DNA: TGTGCCAGCAGAGGGACAAGCAGTGGTTCACCCCTCCACTTT.

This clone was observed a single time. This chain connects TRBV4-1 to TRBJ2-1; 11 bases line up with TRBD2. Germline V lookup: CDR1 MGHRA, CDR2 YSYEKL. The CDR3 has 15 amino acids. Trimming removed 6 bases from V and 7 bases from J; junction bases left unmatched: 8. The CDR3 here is CASSLTSGRTNEQFF. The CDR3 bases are TGCGCCAGCAGTCTAACTAGCGGGAGAACAAATGAGCAGTTCTTC.

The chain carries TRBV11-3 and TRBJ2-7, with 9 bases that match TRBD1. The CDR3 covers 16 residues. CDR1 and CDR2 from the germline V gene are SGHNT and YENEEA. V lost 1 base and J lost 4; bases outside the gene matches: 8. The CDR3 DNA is TGTGCCAGCAGCTTAGGTCGAGGGACAGGGAAATACGAGCAGTACGTC. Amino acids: CASSLGRGTGKYEQYV.

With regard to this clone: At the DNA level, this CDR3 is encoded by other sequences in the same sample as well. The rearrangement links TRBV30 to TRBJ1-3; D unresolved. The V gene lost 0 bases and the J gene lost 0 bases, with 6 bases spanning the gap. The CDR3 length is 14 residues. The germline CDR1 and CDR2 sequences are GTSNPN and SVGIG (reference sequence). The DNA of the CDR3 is TGTGCCTGGAGTGTGGGGAGCTCTGGAAACACCATATATTTT. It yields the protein CAWSVGSSGNTIYF.

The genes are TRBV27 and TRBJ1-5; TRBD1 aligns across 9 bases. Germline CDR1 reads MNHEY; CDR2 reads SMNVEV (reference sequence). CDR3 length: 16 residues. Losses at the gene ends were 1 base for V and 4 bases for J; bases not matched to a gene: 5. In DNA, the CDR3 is TGTGCCAGCAGTTTATGGGGGACAGGGCTAAATCAGCCCCAGCATTTT. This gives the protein CASSLWGTGLNQPQHF.

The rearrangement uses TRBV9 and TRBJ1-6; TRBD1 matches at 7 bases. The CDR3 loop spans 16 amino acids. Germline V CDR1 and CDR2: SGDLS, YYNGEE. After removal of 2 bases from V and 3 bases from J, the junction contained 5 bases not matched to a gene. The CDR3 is CASSVAGDSYNSPLHF. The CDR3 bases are TGTGCCAGCAGCGTTGCCGGGGACAGCTATAATTCACCCCTCCACTTT.

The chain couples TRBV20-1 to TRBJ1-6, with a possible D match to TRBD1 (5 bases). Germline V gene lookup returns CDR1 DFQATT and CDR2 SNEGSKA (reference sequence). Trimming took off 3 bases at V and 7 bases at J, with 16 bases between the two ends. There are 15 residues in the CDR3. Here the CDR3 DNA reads TGCAGTGCTAGTACGGCAGGGCGGGGGAATTCACCCCTCCACTTT. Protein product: CSASTAGRGNSPLHF.